This TCR beta chain stems from a study of blood T cell repertoires in COVID-19. About the research overall: There were acute and convalescent COVID-19 samples, and they came from the United States, Italy and Spain. Sources were T cells, B-cell-depleted T cells, or PBMCs; the material itself was cDNA or gDNA.

Original analysis: Reference gene primer amplification in the assay estimated nucleated cell counts. Method: immunoSEQ multiplex PCR; TCRdb's copy keeps in-frame clones and lacks some. The V and J calls and clone size come from that table; D and trimming were worked out from the DNA. The sample has some 57,000 clones, over 85% seen once. V was cut by 4 bases and J by 2 bases, with 9 bases left in between. Germline loops: CDR1 SGHNT, CDR2 YYREEE (reference sequence). The CDR3 runs to 13 residues. Material for sequencing was peripheral blood. The chain recombines TRBV5-4 with TRBJ1-2; D is uncertain. This TCR derives from a human donor in a cohort sampled during active COVID-19. The CDR3 sequence: CASSNGGNYGYTF. For the CDR3, the DNA is TGTGCCAGCAGCAACGGAGGGAACTATGGCTACACCTTC.